This entry is about one T cell receptor beta chain. Its antigen is currently not known. No clone much larger than this one lies a single base away; base qualities are absent. Flow cytometry had shown CD8+CD57+ cell expansion in the patients selected for sequencing. All patients had severe acquired aplastic anemia diagnosed by International Study of Aplastic Anemia and Agranulocytosis and Camitta criteria. Patients had received no therapy at the time of blood sampling. TCR repertoires of sorted CD4+ and CD8+ blood T cells from severe aplastic anemia patients and healthy subjects were deep-sequenced in the study. In the USA, patient enrollment took place under clinicaltrials.gov protocols 00001620, 01623167, 00001397, 00071045, 00081523 and 00961064. Ficoll-Paque density gradient centrifugation was used to isolate peripheral blood mononuclear cells. Before DNA was extracted, CD4+ and CD8+ T cells were sorted using either FACS or magnetic beads.

The CDR3 spans 11 residues, from the cysteine through the phenylalanine. Left in the record is the CDR3 DNA by itself, 33 bases read in frame from the first base. CDR1 SNHLY and CDR2 FYNNEI are derived from the germline V gene. Cut back by 5 bases and 6 bases, the V and J ends lie 5 bases apart. This specimen belongs to a study of CD8+CD57+ T cells in acquired aplastic anemia (dated by TCRdb to between 2017 and 2018). In terms of the full investigation: A mean of about 3.2 ug of DNA, ranging from roughly 0.18 to 30 ug, was extracted from sorted CD4+ and CD8+ cells. A CD8+CD57+ expansion meant a frequency higher than the mean frequency seen in healthy subjects.

Overall study results and their limits: Twenty-nine CD8+ CDR3 sequences were shared between patients and controls but appeared highly expressed in patients and within their immunodominant clones. No significant difference in CD8+ Simpson's diversity was found between patients and healthy controls (P=0.060).

Genomic DNA was used as template for profiling of TCR beta VDJ combinations and CDR3 sequences. TCR repertoire sequencing was run on an Illumina HiSeq 2000. The original pipeline was this. TRBV/TRBJ rearrangement plots, CDR3 size and DJ length profiles, and Simpson's diversity index were used to assess repertoires. The immunodominant clone was defined as the most abundant DNA sequence in deep sequencing data. CDR3 amino acid sequences were screened for sharing across subjects and were compared with published repertoires and the VDJdb database. The public reads were quality trimmed at Q25 with fastp and then assembled into clones with MiXCR by TCRdb, keeping productive beta chains. Rows with one shared CDR3 protein collapse into an entry with the most common genes and DNA. The V and J calls here are based on TCRdb, not the publication. The sample yields about 54,000 distinct CDR3 sequences; 55% to 70% were counted once. Approximately 15% of the sample belongs to the ten largest clones.

The source of this sequence is a human donor with aplastic anemia. The chain is made from TRBV2 and TRBJ2-1; the D gene lacks a confident call. Material for sequencing was sorted CD4+, CD8+, or CD8+CD57+ T cells (not recorded which) from PBMCs. The nucleotides are TGTGCCAGCAGTCCTAGCAATGAGCAGTTCTTC. Translation gives CASSPSNEQFF. Reference TRBV2 and TRBJ2-1 genes cover what lies past the CDR3, so the full variable domain is EPEVTQTPSHQVTQMGQEVILRCVPISNHLYFYWYRQILGQKVEFLVSFYNNEISEKSEIFDDQFSVERPDGSNFTLKIRSTKLEDSAMYFCASSPSNEQFFGPGTRLTVL.